The 8 T cell receptor beta chains below were found in one sample sequenced in a study of cytomegalovirus exposure and HLA in healthy donors. PCR involved 60 Vbeta and 13 Jbeta primers. The table came from immunoSEQ multiplex PCR; TCRdb's copy has only in-frame clones and leaves some out. The sample carries 150,000 or so clones, under 70% recorded once. Sequencing used PBMCs. Every receptor here comes from a woman aged 25 to 39 in good health and CMV-seropositive.

The V gene is TRBV6-5, the J gene TRBJ2-7; the match to TRBD2 covers 8 bases. CDR1 is MNHEY and CDR2 is SVGAGI in the germline V gene. The V and J ends lost 5 bases and 4 bases, in that order; junction bases with no gene match: 10. The CDR3 contains 15 residues. CDR3 protein: CASSPVSGSSYEQYF. Here the CDR3 DNA reads TGTGCCAGCAGTCCCGTCAGCGGGAGTTCTTACGAGCAGTACTTC.

Only one count was recorded for this clone. The rearrangement uses TRBV6-6 and TRBJ1-5, with D perhaps TRBD1 (5 bases). The CDR3 extends over 14 amino acids. The germline gives CDR1 MNHNY, CDR2 SVGAGI (reference sequence). V lost 6 bases, J lost 3 bases, and 12 bases lay in between. The chain's CDR3 is CASRPPGFNQPQHF. As DNA, the CDR3 is TGTGCCAGCAGACCTCCAGGGTTCAATCAGCCCCAGCATTTT.

The chain recombines TRBV10-1 with TRBJ2-2; no reliable D call. From germline, CDR1 is WNHNN and CDR2 SYGVQD (reference sequence). V lost 8 bases and J lost 3, with 10 bases in between. The CDR3 extends over 13 amino acids. The CDR3: CASVSPDTGELFF. CDR3 nucleotide sequence: TGCGCCAGCGTCTCCCCCGACACCGGGGAGCTGTTTTTT.

The chain links TRBV6-6 to TRBJ2-7; TRBD2 might be the D (5 bases). This CDR3 region has 14 residues. The V end lost 5 bases, the J end lost 4 bases, and 15 bases lay between the germline ends. Germline-derived CDR1 and CDR2 are MNHNY and SVGAGI (reference sequence). The CDR3 coding sequence is TGTGCCAGCAGTCCTACGGGATACCTTTACGAGCAGTACTTC. Translating it yields CASSPTGYLYEQYF.

The rearrangement uses TRBV9 and TRBJ1-4, with 7 bases aligning to TRBD1. CDR1 is SGDLS and CDR2 is YYNGEE in the germline V gene. This CDR3 region has 15 residues. Trimming cost V 3 bases and J 6 bases; bases outside gene matches: 8. In nucleotides, the CDR3 is TGTGCCAGCAGCGACAGACAGGGAGTAGATGAAAAACTGTTTTTT. Its translation: CASSDRQGVDEKLFF.

The V gene is TRBV28, the J gene TRBJ1-4; 10 positions agree with TRBD1. J was trimmed by 4 bases and V by 5 bases; bases with no gene match: 10. The CDR3 is 17 residues long. CDR1 is MDHEN and CDR2 is SYDVKM in the germline V gene. The CDR3 DNA is TGTGCCAGCAGTGTCCCGGGACAGGGGAGGGATAATGAAAAACTGTTTTTT. It codes for CASSVPGQGRDNEKLFF. The complete variable domain, with remaining parts taken from reference TRBV28 and TRBJ1-4, reads DVKVTQSSRYLVKRTGEKVFLECVQDMDHENMFWYRQDPGLGLRLIYFSYDVKMKEKGDIPEGYSVSREKKERFSLILESASTNQTSMYLCASSVPGQGRDNEKLFFGSGTQLSVL.

This chain links TRBV13 with TRBJ2-3; D unclear. The CDR3 has 15 residues. The ends were cut back, 2 bases at V and 1 base at J, with 10 bases in the middle. CDR1 PRHDT and CDR2 FYEKMQ come from the germline V gene (reference sequence). CDR3 protein: CASSLSELRTDTQYF. CDR3 nucleotide sequence: TGTGCCAGCAGCTTATCGGAGCTCCGCACAGATACGCAGTATTTT.

There are a few counts of this clone. The chain joins TRBV6-6 to TRBJ2-1; 8 nucleotides match TRBD2. V lost 6 bases, J lost 6 bases, and 10 bases stayed unmatched. Germline assignment: CDR1 MNHNY and CDR2 SVGAGI (reference sequence). The length of the CDR3 is 15 residues. CDR3: CASRDGRANLNEQFF. In DNA form, the CDR3 reads TGTGCCAGCAGAGACGGGAGGGCCAATCTCAATGAGCAGTTCTTC.